The 19 T cell receptor beta chains presented below share a single source sample, sequenced in a study of blood T cell repertoires in COVID-19. Repertoires were generated with immunoSEQ multiplex PCR, while TCRdb's copy carries only in-frame clones and drops some. This sample carries 150,000 to 200,000 clones, roughly nine tenths of them seen once, and the ten largest clones take under 2.5%. The sequencing sample was made of peripheral blood. The receptors originated from a man aged 70 or older with active or convalescent COVID-19.

V usage is TRBV27 and J usage is TRBJ2-3; D not resolved. Trimming removed 0 bases from V and 6 bases from J, with 13 bases in between. Germline CDR1 reads MNHEY; CDR2 reads SMNVEV (reference sequence). This CDR3 contains 15 residues. Here the CDR3 reads CASSLSAASRDTQYF. Written as DNA, the CDR3 is TGTGCCAGCAGTTTATCGGCAGCCAGCAGGGATACGCAGTATTTT.

The chain recombines TRBV30 with TRBJ1-5; D not certain. CDR3 length: 15 amino acids. Per germline, CDR1 GTSNPN and CDR2 SVGIG (reference sequence). V was trimmed by 0 bases and J by 6 bases, leaving 15 bases between them. CDR3 bases: TGTGCCTGGAGTGTACCGGGAACCCTTCCTCAGCCCCAGCATTTT. The encoded protein is CAWSVPGTLPQPQHF. The full variable domain, its missing parts supplied by reference TRBV30 and TRBJ1-5, is SQTIHQWPATLVQPVGSPLSLECTVEGTSNPNLYWYRQAAGRGLQLLFYSVGIGQISSEVPQNLSASRPQDRQFILSSKKLLLSDSGFYLCAWSVPGTLPQPQHFGDGTRLSIL.

This clone occurred once. The V call is TRBV19, the J call TRBJ1-5, with no clear D. V lost 5 bases and J lost 11, with 22 bases in between. Germline V gene lookup returns CDR1 LNHDA and CDR2 SQIVND (reference sequence). CDR3 length: 15 residues. CDR3 in amino acids: CASSPDPTRRQAQHF. For the CDR3, the DNA is TGTGCCAGTAGTCCAGACCCAACAAGACGGCAGGCCCAGCATTTT.

This chain joins TRBV18 and TRBJ1-4; D remains unclear. The V end lost 1 base, the J end lost 11 bases, and 11 bases lay between the germline ends. This CDR3 spans 13 amino acids. Germline lookup yields CDR1 KGHSH and CDR2 LQKENI. Here the CDR3 reads CASSPRVEEKLFF. Here the CDR3 DNA reads TGTGCCAGCTCACCACGCGTGGAGGAGAAACTGTTTTTT. Complete variable domain (other parts from reference TRBV18 and TRBJ1-4): NAGVMQNPRHLVRRRGQEARLRCSPMKGHSHVYWYRQLPEEGLKFMVYLQKENIIDESGMPKERFSAEFPKEGPSILRIQQVVRGDSAAYFCASSPRVEEKLFFGSGTQLSVL.

The table lists this clone with a count of one. This chain uses TRBV6-5 with TRBJ2-7, with TRBD2 identical over 15 bases. The CDR3 extends over 15 amino acids. With 6 bases clipped from V and 6 bases from J, the junction kept 6 bases outside the gene matches. CDR1 and CDR2 from the germline V gene are MNHEY and SVGAGI. The CDR3 bases are TGTGCCAGCAGCAGGACTAGCGGGGGGGCTTTCGAGCAGTACTTC. This translates into CASSRTSGGAFEQYF.

This clone came up once. The chain couples TRBV5-1 to TRBJ2-1; no clear D. The CDR3 contains 13 residues. The germline V gene has CDR1 SGHRS and CDR2 YFSETQ. The germline V and J ends were trimmed by 0 bases and 4 bases, with 5 bases remaining between them. This CDR3 is CASSLALYNEQFF. The CDR3 DNA sequence: TGCGCCAGCAGCTTGGCCTTGTACAATGAGCAGTTCTTC.

The CDR3 is CASSDTGLHSPLHF. The CDR3 DNA reads TGTGCCAGCAGCGACACGGGACTACATTCACCCCTCCACTTT. This chain uses TRBV7-2 with TRBJ1-6, with a weak D call TRBD1 (5 bases). CDR1 is SGHTA and CDR2 is FQGNSA in the germline V gene. There are 14 residues in the CDR3. The V and J ends lost 5 bases and 8 bases respectively, with 13 bases between them.

The chain is built from TRBV29-1 and TRBJ2-3; 10 bases fit TRBD2. This CDR3 spans 16 amino acids. V was pared by 6 bases and J by 5 bases, with 14 bases of the junction left unmatched. CDR1 and CDR2 from the germline V gene are SQVTM and ANQGSEA. The DNA for the CDR3 is TGCAGCGTAATTTTTGGTCAGGGACTAGCGAGAGATACGCAGTATTTT. This gives the protein CSVIFGQGLARDTQYF.

The chain employs TRBV6-5 and TRBJ2-7, with TRBD2 matching over 7 bases. This CDR3 comprises 13 residues. Germline V gives CDR1 MNHEY, CDR2 SVGAGI. The V segment lost 7 bases and the J segment 6 bases; nucleotides outside the gene matches: 9. Here the CDR3 reads CASKRTSMIEQYF. In nucleotides, the CDR3 is TGTGCCAGCAAACGGACTAGTATGATCGAGCAGTACTTC.

This sequence joins TRBV28 and TRBJ2-2, with 7 bases matching TRBD2. Losses at the gene ends were 4 bases for V and 0 bases for J; bases not matched to a gene: 5. The CDR3 is 16 amino acids. The germline CDR1 and CDR2 sequences are MDHEN and SYDVKM. The DNA for the CDR3 is TGTGCCAGCAGTTCTTACCGGGGGGCGAACACCGGGGAGCTGTTTTTT. It yields the protein CASSSYRGANTGELFF.

The chain combines TRBV19 with TRBJ1-5, with D hard to call. V lost 3 bases and J lost 5, with 5 bases in between. The CDR3 spans 12 residues. CDR1 and CDR2 from the germline V gene are LNHDA and SQIVND (reference sequence). As DNA, the CDR3 is TGTGCCAGTAGTATTAATTATCAGCCCCAGCATTTT. As protein: CASSINYQPQHF.

The J gene is TRBJ2-5, the V gene TRBV30; possibly TRBD2 for D (5 bases). Trimming stripped 0 bases from V and 5 bases from J, with 7 bases between. Germline V gives CDR1 GTSNPN, CDR2 SVGIG (reference sequence). The CDR3 length is 12 residues. DNA of the CDR3: TGTGCCTGGAGTGTTGGGGAGGAGACCCAGTACTTC. It encodes CAWSVGEETQYF.

The rearrangement uses TRBV2 and TRBJ2-1; the match to TRBD2 covers 10 bases. The CDR3 is 16 residues long. Unmatched junction bases numbered 8, after V lost 6 bases and J lost 3 bases. Germline assignment: CDR1 SNHLY and CDR2 FYNNEI. The CDR3 loop is CASSVSGGVYYNEQFF. CDR3 nucleotides: TGTGCCAGCAGCGTAAGCGGGGGGGTCTACTACAATGAGCAGTTCTTC.

The chain is built from TRBV19 and TRBJ1-6, with 8 bases identical to TRBD1. Germline loops: CDR1 LNHDA, CDR2 SQIVND (reference sequence). CDR3 length: 14 amino acids. Unmatched junction bases numbered 9, after V lost 7 bases and J lost 10 bases. The CDR3 DNA follows: TGTGCCAGTACCCCGGGACAGGTCCTGTCACCCCTCCACTTT. This sequence encodes CASTPGQVLSPLHF. The entire variable domain, with the rest obtained from reference TRBV19 and TRBJ1-6, is as follows: DGGITQSPKYLFRKEGQNVTLSCEQNLNHDAMYWYRQDPGQGLRLIYYSQIVNDFQKGDIAEGYSVSREKKESFPLTVTSAQKNPTAFYLCASTPGQVLSPLHFGNGTRLTVT.

The CDR3 DNA reads TGTGCCAGCAACCTACAGGGGAACTCCTACAATGAGCAGTTCTTC. Protein product: CASNLQGNSYNEQFF. The chain employs TRBV6-5 and TRBJ2-1; 7 nucleotides align to TRBD1. Trimming removed 7 bases from V and 0 bases from J; junction bases left unmatched: 6. The germline V gene has CDR1 MNHEY and CDR2 SVGAGI. The CDR3 totals 15 residues.

V and J are TRBV5-5 and TRBJ2-7; weak D call: TRBD1 (6 bases). V lost 5 bases to trimming and J lost 0 bases, with 12 bases between them. The CDR3 spans 14 residues. Per the germline V gene, CDR1 is SGHKS and CDR2 is YYEKEE (reference sequence). The CDR3 coding sequence is TGTGCCAGCAGAGACCAGGGGACCTCCTACGAGCAGTACTTC. This gives the protein CASRDQGTSYEQYF.

V and J are TRBV27 and TRBJ2-6; the D is unclear. The ends were cut back, 7 bases at V and 0 bases at J, with 13 bases in the middle. The length of the CDR3 is 16 residues. Germline V gene lookup returns CDR1 MNHEY and CDR2 SMNVEV (reference sequence). The CDR3 nucleotides are TGTGCCAGCACTCCTCGGCAGGTCTCTGGGGCCAACGTCCTGACTTTC. Amino acid sequence: CASTPRQVSGANVLTF.

The chain couples TRBV7-2 to TRBJ1-2; D uncertain. Germline V gene sequence: CDR1 SGHTA, CDR2 FQGNSA. This CDR3 has 13 residues. The V end was cut by 5 bases, the J end by 1 base, with 8 bases between. As DNA, the CDR3 is TGTGCCAGCAGCACCAGGAATAACTATGGCTACACCTTC. Its protein product is CASSTRNNYGYTF. The whole variable domain, remainder taken from reference TRBV7-2 and TRBJ1-2, is GAGVSQSPSNKVTEKGKDVELRCDPISGHTALYWYRQSLGQGLEFLIYFQGNSAPDKSGLPSDRFSAERTGGSVSTLTIQRTQQEDSAVYLCASSTRNNYGYTFGSGTRLTVV.

This clone was counted a few times. The chain uses TRBV19 and TRBJ1-5; D unclear. This CDR3 spans 15 amino acids. With 9 bases removed from V and 2 bases from J, the gap between germline ends came to 17 bases. The germline gives CDR1 LNHDA, CDR2 SQIVND (reference sequence). The chain's CDR3 is CASSAGLLGNQPQHF. The DNA for the CDR3 is TGTGCCAGCAGCGCCGGACTATTGGGCAATCAGCCCCAGCATTTT.